The present T cell receptor beta chain was sequenced within a study of early T cells in non-severe SARS-CoV-2 infection. Study overall: The authors sequenced bulk RNA from unsorted whole blood, leaving chains unpaired. Study-wide points: VDJdb-based annotation leaned toward anti-spike CD8 responses and missed private and CD4 specificities.

Researchers tagged individual cDNA molecules with unique molecular identifiers. MiXCR, run by TCRdb on the 5' RACE reads, gives a single entry per CDR3 protein. This sample has 45,000 or so distinct CDR3 sequences, with 7% to 8% found just once. V shed 5 bases and J shed 5 bases, with 9 bases lying between them. The CDR3 sequence is 12 residues long. The table lists this clonotype with many counts. Antigen unknown. This receptor was obtained from an adult who was a healthcare worker with PCR-confirmed SARS-CoV-2 infection or an uninfected control (not recorded which). This chain joins TRBV12-3 or TRBV12-4 and TRBJ2-5, with D unclear. Sequencing was done on a sample of whole blood. Here the CDR3 DNA reads TGTGCCAGCAGTCGAAGGGCGGAGACCCAGTACTTC. Translated: CASSRRAETQYF.